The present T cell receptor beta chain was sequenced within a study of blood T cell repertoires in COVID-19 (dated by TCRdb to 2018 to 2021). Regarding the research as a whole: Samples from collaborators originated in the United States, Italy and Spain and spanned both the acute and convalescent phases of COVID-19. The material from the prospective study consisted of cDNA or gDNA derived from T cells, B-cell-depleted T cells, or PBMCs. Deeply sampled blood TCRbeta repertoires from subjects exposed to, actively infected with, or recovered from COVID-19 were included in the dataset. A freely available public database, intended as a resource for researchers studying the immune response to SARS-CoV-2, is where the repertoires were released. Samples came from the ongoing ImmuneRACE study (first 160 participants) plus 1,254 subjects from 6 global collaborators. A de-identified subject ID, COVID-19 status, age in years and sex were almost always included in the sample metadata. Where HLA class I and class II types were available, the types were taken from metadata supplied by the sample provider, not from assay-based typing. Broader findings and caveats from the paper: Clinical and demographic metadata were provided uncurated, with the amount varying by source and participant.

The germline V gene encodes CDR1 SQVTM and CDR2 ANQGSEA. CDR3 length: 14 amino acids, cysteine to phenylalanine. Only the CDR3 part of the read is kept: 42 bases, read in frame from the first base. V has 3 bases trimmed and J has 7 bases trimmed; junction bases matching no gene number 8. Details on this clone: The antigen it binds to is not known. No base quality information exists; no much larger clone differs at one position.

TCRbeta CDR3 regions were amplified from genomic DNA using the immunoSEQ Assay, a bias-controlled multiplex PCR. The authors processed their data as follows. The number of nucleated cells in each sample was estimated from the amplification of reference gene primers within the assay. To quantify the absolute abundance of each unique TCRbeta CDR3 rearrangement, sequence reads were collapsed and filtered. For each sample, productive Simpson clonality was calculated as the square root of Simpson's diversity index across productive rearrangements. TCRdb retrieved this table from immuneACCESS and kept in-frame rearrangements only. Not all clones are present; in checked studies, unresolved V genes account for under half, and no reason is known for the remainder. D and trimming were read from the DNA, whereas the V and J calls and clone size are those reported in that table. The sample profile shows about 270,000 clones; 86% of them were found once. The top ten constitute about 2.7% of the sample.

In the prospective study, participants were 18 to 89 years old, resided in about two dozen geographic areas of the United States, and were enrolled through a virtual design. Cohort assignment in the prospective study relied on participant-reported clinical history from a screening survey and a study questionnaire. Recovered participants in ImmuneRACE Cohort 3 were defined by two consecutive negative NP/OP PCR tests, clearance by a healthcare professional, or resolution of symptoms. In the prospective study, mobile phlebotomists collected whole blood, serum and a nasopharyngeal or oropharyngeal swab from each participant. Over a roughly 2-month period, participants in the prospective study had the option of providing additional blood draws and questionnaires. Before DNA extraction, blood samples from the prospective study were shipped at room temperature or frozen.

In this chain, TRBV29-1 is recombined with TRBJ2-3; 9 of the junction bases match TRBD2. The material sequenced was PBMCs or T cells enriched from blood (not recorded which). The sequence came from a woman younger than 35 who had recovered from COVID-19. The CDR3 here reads CSVDIAGGLNTQYF. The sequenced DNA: TGCAGCGTTGATATCGCGGGGGGGCTGAATACGCAGTATTTT.